This T cell receptor beta chain appears in the sequencing data of a study of T cell responses to AZD1222 COVID-19 vaccine. TCRdb keeps only in-frame clones here, not all; method: immunoSEQ multiplex PCR. The sample lists some 84,000 clones; roughly 85% were seen once. V lost 4 bases, J lost 2 bases, and 4 bases stayed unmatched. The CDR3 consists of 14 residues. Germline lookup yields CDR1 LNHNV and CDR2 YYDKDF (reference sequence). The chain joins TRBV15 to TRBJ2-7; TRBD1 aligns across 8 bases. This sequence originates from an adult in good health. This material consisted of peripheral blood, taken on day 0 of AZD1222 vaccination. CDR3: CATSINRGTYEQYF. In DNA, the CDR3 is TGTGCCACCAGCATAAACAGGGGGACCTACGAGCAGTACTTC.